The 27 T cell receptor beta chains reported below all come from one sample, sequenced in a study of shared clonotypes between healthy human individuals. Repertoires were generated with immunoSEQ multiplex PCR, while TCRdb's copy carries only in-frame clones and drops some. The table has approximately 2,200,000 clones, about 92% seen once. Naive CD8 cells comprised CD45RO-negative, CCR7-positively selected cells, excluding terminally differentiated effector memory CD45RA+ cells. The sequenced sample was naive CD8+ T cells from PBMCs. These receptors were obtained from a young man in good health. Some clones in this sample may be carry-over from other donors' samples.

The chain uses TRBV7-9 and TRBJ2-2; TRBD2 agrees at 11 bases. The V and J ends lost 5 bases and 4 bases, in that order; junction bases with no gene match: 6. The CDR3 covers 16 residues. Germline-derived CDR1 and CDR2 are SEHNR and FQNEAQ (reference sequence). This CDR3 is CASSHGTSGFTGELFF. The CDR3 DNA reads as TGTGCCAGCAGCCACGGGACTAGCGGATTCACCGGGGAGCTGTTTTTT.

The V gene is TRBV28, the J gene TRBJ2-1; D is unresolved. Germline lookup yields CDR1 MDHEN and CDR2 SYDVKM. The germline V and J ends were trimmed by 7 bases and 5 bases, with 15 bases remaining between them. The CDR3 is made up of 14 amino acids. CDR3 sequence (DNA): TGTGCCAGCACCGGGTCCGGGTCCAACAATGAGCAGTTCTTC. Translated, it gives CASTGSGSNNEQFF. The whole variable domain, filled in from reference TRBV28 and TRBJ2-1, reads DVKVTQSSRYLVKRTGEKVFLECVQDMDHENMFWYRQDPGLGLRLIYFSYDVKMKEKGDIPEGYSVSREKKERFSLILESASTNQTSMYLCASTGSGSNNEQFFGPGTRLTVL.

The chain uses TRBV18 and TRBJ2-1, with D perhaps TRBD2 (6 bases). Trimming left V 2 bases short and J 6 bases short, with 14 bases between. The CDR3 contains 15 residues. CDR1 and CDR2 (germline): KGHSH, LQKENI. The CDR3 is CASSPASDIGNEQFF. The CDR3 DNA follows: TGTGCCAGCTCACCAGCTAGCGACATTGGCAATGAGCAGTTCTTC.

V is TRBV7-8 and J is TRBJ2-7; 7 positions agree with TRBD1. With V trimmed by 6 bases and J by 5 bases, 13 bases remained unmatched. CDR3 length: 15 residues. Germline V gene data show CDR1 as SGHVS and CDR2 as FQNEAQ. In DNA form, the CDR3 reads TGTGCCAGCAGAACAGGGGCCCTCCCGGCCAACGAGCAGTACTTC. Encoded protein: CASRTGALPANEQYF.

This chain joins TRBV7-9 and TRBJ2-2; TRBD1 or TRBD2 may be the D gene (5 bases each). This CDR3 contains 16 residues. Germline V gene data show CDR1 as SEHNR and CDR2 as FQNEAQ (reference sequence). Deletions cut 2 bases from V and 4 bases from J, with 14 bases between. DNA for the CDR3: TGTGCCAGCAGCTTAAGGGTACCGGGACCCACCGGGGAGCTGTTTTTT. Translating it yields CASSLRVPGPTGELFF. Drawing the rest from reference TRBV7-9 and TRBJ2-2, the complete variable domain is DTGVSQNPRHKITKRGQNVTFRCDPISEHNRLYWYRQTLGQGPEFLTYFQNEAQLEKSRLLSDRFSAERPKGSFSTLEIQRTEQGDSAMYLCASSLRVPGPTGELFFGEGSRLTVL.

The V call is TRBV9, the J call TRBJ1-2; D unresolved. CDR1 is SGDLS and CDR2 is YYNGEE in the germline V gene. This CDR3 has 15 amino acids. V dropped 0 bases and J dropped 4 bases, with 13 bases sitting between them. DNA of the CDR3: TGTGCCAGCAGCGTAGACGACCTTATCGGCTATGGCTACACCTTC. Protein sequence: CASSVDDLIGYGYTF.

The chain couples TRBV29-1 to TRBJ2-1; D gene ambiguous. This CDR3 comprises 13 residues. V gave up 2 bases and J gave up 4 bases, with 9 bases separating them. Looked up from germline, CDR1 is SQVTM and CDR2 is ANQGSEA. The CDR3 DNA follows: TGCAGCGTTGAAAGGCTAGAATACAATGAGCAGTTCTTC. This sequence encodes CSVERLEYNEQFF.

This sequence joins TRBV18 and TRBJ2-7, with a weak D call TRBD1 (5 bases). Germline CDR1 reads KGHSH; CDR2 reads LQKENI. This CDR3 is built from 15 residues. V was cut by 0 bases and J by 5 bases, with 14 bases left in between. The CDR3 DNA sequence: TGTGCCAGCTCACCACCGAAGGGGCGCGGTGACGAGCAGTACTTC. Its translation is CASSPPKGRGDEQYF.

This chain joins TRBV7-8 and TRBJ2-5, with 7 bases aligning to TRBD2. The germline CDR1 and CDR2 sequences are SGHVS and FQNEAQ. The CDR3 runs 13 residues. The ends lost 5 bases at V and 4 bases at J; junction bases unmatched: 4. CDR3 region: CASSGGVGETQYF. CDR3 nucleotides: TGTGCCAGCAGCGGGGGGGTCGGAGAGACCCAGTACTTC.

The chain has TRBV5-1 and TRBJ1-4; 9 bases are shared with TRBD1. Unmatched junction bases numbered 2, after V lost 2 bases and J lost 6 bases. Per germline, CDR1 SGHRS and CDR2 YFSETQ. The CDR3 length is 14 residues. CDR3 sequence reads: CASSLGQGHEKLFF. CDR3 DNA sequence: TGCGCCAGCAGCTTAGGACAGGGGCATGAAAAACTGTTTTTT. Complete variable domain (other parts from reference TRBV5-1 and TRBJ1-4): KAGVTQTPRYLIKTRGQQVTLSCSPISGHRSVSWYQQTPGQGLQFLFEYFSETQRNKGNFPGRFSGRQFSNSRSEMNVSTLELGDSALYLCASSLGQGHEKLFFGSGTQLSVL.

On this clone: In the same sample, other DNA sequences code for this CDR3. The chain recombines TRBV29-1 with TRBJ2-7; the match to TRBD1 covers 11 bases. Germline values: CDR1 SQVTM, CDR2 ANQGSEA. This CDR3 has 12 amino acids. Losses at the gene ends were 7 bases for V and 4 bases for J; bases not matched to a gene: 3. The CDR3 coding sequence is TGCAGCGCCGGGACAGGGGGTTACGAGCAGTACTTC. Its protein product is CSAGTGGYEQYF.

The chain couples TRBV4-1 to TRBJ2-3, with D hard to call. Trimming stripped 2 bases from V and 1 base from J, with 19 bases between. Germline CDR1 reads MGHRA; CDR2 reads YSYEKL. The CDR3 sequence is 18 residues long. CDR3 region: CASSQFTRSAAGTDTQYF. In DNA form, the CDR3 reads TGCGCCAGCAGCCAATTCACGAGAAGCGCCGCCGGCACAGATACGCAGTATTTT.

This rearrangement joins TRBV5-1 to TRBJ2-1, with TRBD2 as a possible D gene (6 bases). Germline assignment: CDR1 SGHRS and CDR2 YFSETQ. The CDR3 sequence is 14 residues long. The ends were cut back, 0 bases at V and 12 bases at J, with 16 bases in the middle. CDR3 region: CASSLDSPGVRQFF. In nucleotides, the CDR3 is TGCGCCAGCAGCTTGGATTCCCCGGGGGTTCGGCAGTTCTTC.

This sequence joins TRBV9 and TRBJ2-2; D perhaps matches TRBD2 (5 bases). This CDR3 has 12 residues. Per the germline V gene, CDR1 is SGDLS and CDR2 is YYNGEE. V dropped 9 bases and J dropped 3 bases, with 9 bases sitting between them. The CDR3 loop is CATRGDTGELFF. CDR3 sequence (DNA): TGTGCCACCCGGGGTGACACCGGGGAGCTGTTTTTT.

The chain uses TRBV7-9 and TRBJ1-3, with D unresolved. Trimming shortened V by 5 bases and J by 2 bases, and 19 bases separated the two germline ends. Germline V CDR1 and CDR2: SEHNR, FQNEAQ (reference sequence). The length of the CDR3 is 17 residues. The CDR3 protein is CASSPPGQVGPGNTIYF. CDR3 nucleotides: TGTGCCAGCAGCCCCCCGGGCCAGGTTGGACCTGGAAACACCATATATTTT.

CDR3 sequence reads: CASSETSGSDTQYF. For the CDR3, the DNA is TGTGCCAGCAGCGAAACTAGCGGGAGTGATACGCAGTATTTT. This sequence joins TRBV7-2 and TRBJ2-3; TRBD2 matches 11 bases. CDR1 and CDR2 (germline): SGHTA, FQGNSA. The V segment lost 5 bases and the J segment 6 bases; nucleotides outside the gene matches: 4. This CDR3 is built from 14 residues.

This chain links TRBV5-5 with TRBJ1-4; no clear D. There are 14 residues in the CDR3. Germline-derived CDR1 and CDR2 are SGHKS and YYEKEE (reference sequence). V was cut by 0 bases and J by 7 bases, with 10 bases left in between. In DNA, the CDR3 is TGTGCCAGCAGCTTGGCCAGTTGGGCTGAAAAACTGTTTTTT. This translates into CASSLASWAEKLFF.

The chain couples TRBV28 to TRBJ2-5, with 8 bases aligning to TRBD2. Trimming removed 6 bases from V and 4 bases from J; junction bases left unmatched: 13. Germline loops: CDR1 MDHEN, CDR2 SYDVKM. The CDR3 runs to 16 residues. The DNA for the CDR3 is TGTGCCAGCAGACCCCCTTTCGGGGGGGCCGTAGAGACCCAGTACTTC. Encoded protein: CASRPPFGGAVETQYF.

The chain recombines TRBV2 with TRBJ2-7; TRBD1 aligns across 7 bases. The CDR3 runs to 15 residues. Germline trimming cut 3 bases from V and 7 bases from J; bases unmatched to any gene: 12. Germline CDR1 is SNHLY and CDR2 is FYNNEI. The DNA of the CDR3 is TGTGCCAGCAGTGATTCCGTCCGACAGGGCGAGGAGCAGTACTTC. Its protein product is CASSDSVRQGEEQYF.

This chain uses TRBV5-1 with TRBJ2-4; a possible D gene is TRBD2 (8 bases). Trimming removed 0 bases from V and 4 bases from J, with 14 bases in between. Germline-derived CDR1 and CDR2 are SGHRS and YFSETQ. The CDR3 spans 16 residues. CDR3 sequence (DNA): TGCGCCAGCAGCTTGGTAGCGGGACAGACAAAAAACATTCAGTACTTC. Its protein is CASSLVAGQTKNIQYF.

A single count supports this clone. V gene TRBV6-5 combines with J gene TRBJ1-2; no clear D gene. V was pared by 5 bases and J by 8 bases, with 18 bases between. The germline V gene has CDR1 MNHEY and CDR2 SVGAGI. The CDR3 contains 14 residues. CDR3 loop: CASSIARAGPGYTF. The CDR3 DNA reads as TGTGCCAGCAGTATAGCCCGGGCCGGACCCGGCTACACCTTC.

The rearrangement links TRBV6-6 to TRBJ2-5, with TRBD2 matching over 9 bases. V shed 5 bases and J 7 bases; nucleotides not matched to a gene: 11. The CDR3 length is 15 residues. Per germline, CDR1 MNHNY and CDR2 SVGAGI (reference sequence). CDR3: CASSPAAGGPGTQYF. The CDR3 nucleotides are TGTGCCAGCAGTCCCGCAGCGGGAGGACCGGGGACCCAGTACTTC.

This clone was counted a single time. The chain employs TRBV9 and TRBJ1-5, with a tentative D call TRBD1 (5 bases). With 4 bases removed from V and 7 bases from J, the gap between germline ends came to 21 bases. CDR1 is SGDLS and CDR2 is YYNGEE in the germline V gene. The CDR3 sequence is 16 residues long. The CDR3 nucleotides are TGTGCCAGCAGCCCAGATAGGGGCGGGGGTGGCCAGCCCCAGCATTTT. This encodes CASSPDRGGGGQPQHF.

This clone was recorded once. V gene TRBV27 combines with J gene TRBJ1-1; D is possibly TRBD1 (5 bases). Trimming removed 6 bases from V and 5 bases from J, with 16 bases in between. This CDR3 region has 14 residues. Germline loops: CDR1 MNHEY, CDR2 SMNVEV (reference sequence). As DNA, the CDR3 is TGTGCCAGCAGGTACGGGACTTCCGGGACTGAAGCTTTCTTT. It encodes CASRYGTSGTEAFF.

V is TRBV7-3 and J is TRBJ1-1; possible D gene TRBD1, 5 bases. V shed 5 bases and J shed 2 bases, with 18 bases lying between them. The V gene's germline CDR1 is SGHTA and CDR2 FQGTGA. The CDR3 totals 16 residues. The CDR3 here is CASSKIRRGINTEAFF. CDR3 in DNA: TGTGCCAGCAGCAAAATCCGGCGGGGCATAAACACTGAAGCTTTCTTT.

The CDR3 loop is CASSLVGGASNQPQHF. CDR3 in DNA: TGTGCCAGCAGCTTAGTTGGGGGGGCAAGCAATCAGCCCCAGCATTTT. V usage is TRBV7-9 and J usage is TRBJ1-5; D is perhaps TRBD1 (6 bases). The ends were cut back, 1 base at V and 1 base at J, with 11 bases in the middle. Germline CDR1 and CDR2: SEHNR and FQNEAQ (reference sequence). CDR3 length: 16 residues.

Here the CDR3 DNA reads TGTGCCAGCAGCCAAGCCACCATAGCGGGAGGGCCGTCGTACGAGCAGTACTTC. Translating gives CASSQATIAGGPSYEQYF. The rearrangement links TRBV4-2 to TRBJ2-7, with 11 bases fitting TRBD2. V was pared by 1 base and J by 4 bases, with 12 bases of the junction left unmatched. This CDR3 comprises 18 residues. Germline V gives CDR1 LGHNA, CDR2 YNFKEQ.